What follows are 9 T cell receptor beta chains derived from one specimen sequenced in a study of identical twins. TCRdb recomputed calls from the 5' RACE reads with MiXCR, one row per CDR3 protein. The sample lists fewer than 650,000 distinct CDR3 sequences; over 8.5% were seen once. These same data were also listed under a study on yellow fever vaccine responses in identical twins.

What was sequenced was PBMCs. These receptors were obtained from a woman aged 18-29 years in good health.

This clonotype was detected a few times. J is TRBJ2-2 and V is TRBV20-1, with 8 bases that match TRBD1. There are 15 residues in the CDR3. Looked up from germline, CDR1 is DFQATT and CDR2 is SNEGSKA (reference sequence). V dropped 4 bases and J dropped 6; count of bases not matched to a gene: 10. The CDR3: CSANIQGAESGELFF. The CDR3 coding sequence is TGCAGTGCTAACATCCAGGGGGCCGAATCCGGGGAGCTGTTTTTT.

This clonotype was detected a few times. CDR3 residues: CAWTRDSYEQYF. The CDR3 coding sequence is TGTGCCTGGACCCGGGACTCCTACGAGCAGTACTTC. V gene TRBV30 combines with J gene TRBJ2-7, with a weak D call TRBD2 (5 bases). The germline V gene has CDR1 GTSNPN and CDR2 SVGIG (reference sequence). This CDR3 has 12 amino acids. V lost 4 bases and J 0 bases, leaving 7 bases between the germline ends. Variable domain in full (rest from reference TRBV30 and TRBJ2-7): SQTIHQWPATLVQPVGSPLSLECTVEGTSNPNLYWYRQAAGRGLQLLFYSVGIGQISSEVPQNLSASRPQDRQFILSSKKLLLSDSGFYLCAWTRDSYEQYFGPGTRLTVT.

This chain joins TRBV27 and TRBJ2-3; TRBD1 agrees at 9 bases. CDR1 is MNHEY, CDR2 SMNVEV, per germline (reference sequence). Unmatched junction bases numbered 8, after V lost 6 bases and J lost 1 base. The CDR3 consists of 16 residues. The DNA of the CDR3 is TGTGCCAGCAGGCTTACAGGGGGCAAGGGCACAGATACGCAGTATTTT. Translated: CASRLTGGKGTDTQYF.

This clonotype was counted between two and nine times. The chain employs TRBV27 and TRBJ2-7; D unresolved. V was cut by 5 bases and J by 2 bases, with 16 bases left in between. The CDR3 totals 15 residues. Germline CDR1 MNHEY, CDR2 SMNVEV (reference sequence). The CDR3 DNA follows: TGTGCCAGCAGTCCTAGAACAACTACGGCCTACGAGCAGTACTTC. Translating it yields CASSPRTTTAYEQYF.

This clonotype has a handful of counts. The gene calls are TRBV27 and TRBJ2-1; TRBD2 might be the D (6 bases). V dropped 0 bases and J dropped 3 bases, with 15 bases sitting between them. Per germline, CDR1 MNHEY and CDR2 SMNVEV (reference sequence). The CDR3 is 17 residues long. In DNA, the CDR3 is TGTGCCAGCAGTTTATCGGGTCGCGGGACCTACTACAATGAGCAGTTCTTC. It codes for CASSLSGRGTYYNEQFF.

CDR3 sequence reads: CASSRGLPEPYEQYF. The CDR3 region has the DNA TGTGCCAGCTCACGGGGACTCCCGGAACCCTACGAGCAGTACTTC. V is TRBV18 and J is TRBJ2-7, with a tentative D call TRBD2 (6 bases). The CDR3 has 15 residues. Trimming pared 4 bases from V and 2 bases from J, leaving 15 bases between. The V gene's germline CDR1 is KGHSH and CDR2 LQKENI.

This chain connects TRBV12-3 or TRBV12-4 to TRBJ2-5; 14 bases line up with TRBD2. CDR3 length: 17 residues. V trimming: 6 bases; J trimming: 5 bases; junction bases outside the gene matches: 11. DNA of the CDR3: TGTGCCAGCAGCCACGGACTAGCGGGGGGACGGAGGGAGACCCAGTACTTC. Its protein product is CASSHGLAGGRRETQYF.

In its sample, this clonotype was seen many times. The DNA for the CDR3 is TGTGCCACCACAGGTCCCCTCCATCCGATCACTGAAGCTTTCTTT. Its protein is CATTGPLHPITEAFF. The chain combines TRBV19 with TRBJ1-1; D possibly corresponds to TRBD1 (5 bases). Looked up from germline, CDR1 is LNHDA and CDR2 is SQIVND (reference sequence). Trimming cost V 10 bases and J 4 bases, with 22 bases left between them. This CDR3 contains 15 residues.

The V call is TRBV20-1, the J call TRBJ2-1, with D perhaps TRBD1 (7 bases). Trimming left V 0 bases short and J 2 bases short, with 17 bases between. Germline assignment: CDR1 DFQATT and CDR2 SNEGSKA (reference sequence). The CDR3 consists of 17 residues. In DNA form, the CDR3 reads TGCAGTGCTAGAGATCGGGGGAAAGGGGGCCCCTACAATGAGCAGTTCTTC. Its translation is CSARDRGKGGPYNEQFF.